One and the same sample provided the 25 T cell receptor beta chains below, sequenced in a study of regulatory T cells in long-lasting Graves disease. Sample time point: newly diagnosed GD, antithyroid drugs for less than 3 months. RNA extracted from PBMCs served as the sequencing template. With iRepertoire HTBI primers and Arm-PCR of CDR3 regions, TCR beta libraries were built. TCRdb passed the multiplex PCR reads through MiXCR, listing each CDR3 protein once. The sample carries roughly 520,000 distinct CDR3 sequences, 12% recorded once. This sample also belongs to another study, concerning T cells in Graves' hyperthyroidism and ophthalmopathy.

The specimen was peripheral blood mononuclear cells (PBMCs), collected at new diagnosis, from a patient treated with antithyroid drugs. Receptors were obtained from a woman under 40 with Graves disease.

The chain employs TRBV10-3 and TRBJ1-2, with 8 bases identical to TRBD1. V gave up 0 bases and J gave up 7 bases; unmatched junction bases: 1. CDR1 is ENHRY and CDR2 is SYGVKD in the germline V gene. The CDR3 contains 13 residues. Here the CDR3 DNA reads TGTGCCATCAGTGAGTCAGGGACAGGTGGCTACACCTTC. Translating gives CAISESGTGGYTF.

The table lists this clonotype with a few counts. The chain couples TRBV27 to TRBJ2-1; D is possibly TRBD1 (6 bases). Germline V gene sequence: CDR1 MNHEY, CDR2 SMNVEV (reference sequence). The V and J ends lost 6 bases and 0 bases respectively, with 15 bases between them. The CDR3 spans 16 residues. CDR3 sequence (DNA): TGTGCCAGCAGCCGGACGACAGGAGGCTCCTACAATGAGCAGTTCTTC. This codes for CASSRTTGGSYNEQFF.

This clonotype was observed at least ten times. This sequence joins TRBV24-1 and TRBJ1-2; D is perhaps TRBD1 (5 bases). Germline CDR1 and CDR2: KGHDR and SFDVKD. V was cut by 6 bases and J by 4 bases, with 14 bases left in between. CDR3 length equals 14 residues. The chain's CDR3 is CATSSETDFYGYTF. In DNA form, the CDR3 reads TGTGCCACCAGTTCGGAGACAGACTTCTATGGCTACACCTTC.

Many counts were recorded for this clonotype. V usage is TRBV20-1 and J usage is TRBJ1-1; tentative D call: TRBD1 (5 bases). The CDR3 extends over 10 amino acids. V gave up 6 bases and J gave up 3 bases, with 5 bases separating them. Per germline, CDR1 DFQATT and CDR2 SNEGSKA (reference sequence). In nucleotides, the CDR3 is TGCAGTGCGGGACACACTGAAGCTTTCTTT. This translates into CSAGHTEAFF.

This clonotype was seen many times. The chain links TRBV9 to TRBJ2-5; 8 bases are shared with TRBD1. Trimming removed 4 bases from V and 4 bases from J; junction bases left unmatched: 12. CDR3 length: 16 residues. Germline assignment: CDR1 SGDLS and CDR2 YYNGEE. The CDR3 DNA reads as TGTGCCAGCAGCCCAGGACAGGGAAAGGGAGGAGAGACCCAGTACTTC. This codes for CASSPGQGKGGETQYF.

The rearrangement joins TRBV11-1 to TRBJ2-1; 11 positions agree with TRBD2. The germline gives CDR1 SGHAT, CDR2 FQDESV (reference sequence). J lost 1 base, V lost 5 bases, and 7 bases had no gene match. There are 17 residues in the CDR3. The CDR3 DNA reads TGTGCCAGCAGCCCGAGCCTAGCGGGAGGTTCCTACAATGAGCAGTTCTTC. The encoded protein is CASSPSLAGGSYNEQFF.

The chain recombines TRBV19 with TRBJ1-1; D gene unclear. CDR1 is LNHDA and CDR2 is SQIVND in the germline V gene (reference sequence). The CDR3 loop spans 11 amino acids. V dropped 6 bases and J dropped 5 bases, with 7 bases sitting between them. The CDR3 is CASRGRTEAFF. CDR3 coding DNA: TGTGCCAGTAGGGGGAGGACTGAAGCTTTCTTT.

This clonotype occurred many times. The gene calls are TRBV3-1 and TRBJ2-3; D perhaps matches TRBD2 (6 bases). The germline V gene has CDR1 LGHDT and CDR2 YNNKEL (reference sequence). The V gene lost 3 bases and the J gene lost 2 bases, with 12 bases spanning the gap. There are 15 residues in the CDR3. CDR3 nucleotides: TGTGCCAGCAGCCAGGGCGGGATACTCACAGATACGCAGTATTTT. This encodes CASSQGGILTDTQYF.

This clonotype has at least ten counts. The CDR3 DNA sequence: TGTGCCAGCAGCGCGATAGGAAGGAGCTCCTACGAGCAGTACTTC. As protein: CASSAIGRSSYEQYF. This rearrangement joins TRBV7-9 to TRBJ2-7; no clear D. Germline V gene data show CDR1 as SEHNR and CDR2 as FQNEAQ (reference sequence). The length of the CDR3 is 15 residues. Trimming removed 5 bases at V and 0 bases at J, with 14 bases between.

CDR3 nucleotides: TGTGCCAGCAGATCTCAGGGGAGGACTGGCTACACCTTC. It yields the protein CASRSQGRTGYTF. The chain employs TRBV6-1 and TRBJ1-2; D possibly corresponds to TRBD1 (6 bases). The germline V and J ends were trimmed by 6 bases and 7 bases, with 15 bases remaining between them. This CDR3 region has 13 residues. Per the germline V gene, CDR1 is MNHNS and CDR2 is SASEGT.

This clonotype came up a few times. The chain couples TRBV19 to TRBJ1-6; TRBD1 might be the D (5 bases). The germline gives CDR1 LNHDA, CDR2 SQIVND (reference sequence). Between the trimmed V and J ends, which lost 7 bases and 10 bases, there was a span of 11 bases. The CDR3 has 12 amino acids. Here the CDR3 DNA reads TGTGCCAGTAAAGGGGTCGAATCACCCCTCCACTTT. Translated: CASKGVESPLHF.

This clonotype was picked up many times. The genes are TRBV19 and TRBJ1-1, with 10 bases that match TRBD1. The V gene's germline CDR1 is LNHDA and CDR2 SQIVND (reference sequence). The CDR3 has 16 residues. J lost 0 bases, V lost 7 bases, and 8 bases had no gene match. For the CDR3, the DNA is TGTGCCAGTATGCCCCGACAGGGGGCTATGAACACTGAAGCTTTCTTT. It translates to CASMPRQGAMNTEAFF.

This clonotype appeared many times. The V and J genes are TRBV18 and TRBJ1-1; D may be TRBD1 (6 bases). The length of the CDR3 is 15 residues. Trimming left V 4 bases short and J 0 bases short, with 12 bases between. The germline CDR1 and CDR2 sequences are KGHSH and LQKENI. The CDR3 reads CASSHQDRLNTEAFF. The DNA of the CDR3 is TGTGCCAGCTCACACCAAGACAGGTTGAACACTGAAGCTTTCTTT.

This clonotype was detected many times. V gene TRBV7-2 combines with J gene TRBJ1-2, with no clear D. The V end lost 5 bases, the J end lost 0 bases, and 10 bases lay between the germline ends. The germline V gene encodes CDR1 SGHTA and CDR2 FQGNSA. CDR3 size: 14 residues. CDR3 residues: CASSPDGANYGYTF. The CDR3 nucleotides read TGTGCCAGCAGCCCTGACGGCGCTAACTATGGCTACACCTTC.

This clonotype showed up many times. J is TRBJ1-4 and V is TRBV19, with D perhaps matching TRBD1 (5 bases). Germline values: CDR1 LNHDA, CDR2 SQIVND (reference sequence). The CDR3 is 15 residues long. The ends were cut back, 6 bases at V and 0 bases at J, with 11 bases in the middle. Here the CDR3 DNA reads TGTGCCAGTAGCGATAGGGGAGCAACTAATGAAAAACTGTTTTTT. It specifies CASSDRGATNEKLFF.

This clonotype occurred many times. V usage is TRBV7-9 and J usage is TRBJ2-7; the D gene is possibly TRBD1 (5 bases). The germline V gene encodes CDR1 SEHNR and CDR2 FQNEAQ (reference sequence). The CDR3 runs 15 residues. V lost 5 bases, J lost 7 bases, and 21 bases lay in between. The CDR3: CASSATGASSWEQYF. CDR3 in DNA: TGTGCCAGCAGCGCTACTGGGGCAAGTTCGTGGGAGCAGTACTTC.

In this sample, this clonotype turned up many times. The rearrangement uses TRBV11-2 and TRBJ2-7, with D maybe TRBD2 (5 bases). Trimming removed 3 bases from V and 6 bases from J, with 21 bases in between. From germline, CDR1 is SGHAT and CDR2 FQNNGV. The CDR3 is 16 residues long. CDR3 loop: CASSFSASELLGEQYF. DNA of the CDR3: TGTGCCAGCAGCTTTAGCGCGTCTGAGCTCCTAGGCGAGCAGTACTTC.

This clonotype has at least ten counts. CDR3 loop: CASSSRGNSYEQYF. CDR3 in DNA: TGTGCCAGCAGCTCACGGGGCAACTCCTACGAGCAGTACTTC. The chain has TRBV5-5 and TRBJ2-7, with D perhaps assigned TRBD1 or TRBD2 (5 bases each). The ends were cut back, 3 bases at V and 0 bases at J, with 10 bases in the middle. This CDR3 comprises 14 residues. CDR1 is SGHKS, CDR2 YYEKEE, per germline (reference sequence).

This clonotype was counted many times. The J gene is TRBJ2-5, the V gene TRBV24-1; D is perhaps TRBD2 (5 bases). The CDR3 loop spans 16 amino acids. CDR1 KGHDR and CDR2 SFDVKD come from the germline V gene. The V gene lost 9 bases and the J gene lost 1 base, with 20 bases spanning the gap. CDR3 DNA sequence: TGTGCCACCTATGAGGAGTCGGGGAACTCCCAAGAGACCCAGTACTTC. This sequence encodes CATYEESGNSQETQYF.

This clonotype was found a few times. The chain joins TRBV19 to TRBJ1-1; TRBD1 is a possible D gene (6 bases). CDR3 size: 16 residues. Germline assignment: CDR1 LNHDA and CDR2 SQIVND (reference sequence). The germline V and J ends were trimmed by 1 base and 1 base, with 13 bases remaining between them. The DNA of the CDR3 is TGTGCCAGTAGTATAGTTCGGGGGCTCGGGAACACTGAAGCTTTCTTT. It yields the protein CASSIVRGLGNTEAFF.

This clonotype has a count of ten or more. This sequence joins TRBV19 and TRBJ1-4; D gene uncertain. The V end was cut by 9 bases, the J end by 3 bases, with 11 bases between. The CDR3 has 13 residues. Germline V gives CDR1 LNHDA, CDR2 SQIVND (reference sequence). In nucleotides, the CDR3 is TGTGCCAGCCGGGCCTTCGCTAATGAAAAACTGTTTTTT. Its protein product is CASRAFANEKLFF. The complete variable domain, with remaining parts taken from reference TRBV19 and TRBJ1-4, reads DGGITQSPKYLFRKEGQNVTLSCEQNLNHDAMYWYRQDPGQGLRLIYYSQIVNDFQKGDIAEGYSVSREKKESFPLTVTSAQKNPTAFYLCASRAFANEKLFFGSGTQLSVL.

The chain combines TRBV14 with TRBJ2-7, with 10 bases aligning to TRBD2. The CDR3 extends over 18 amino acids. V dropped 0 bases and J dropped 7; count of bases not matched to a gene: 15. Germline V CDR1 and CDR2: SGHDN, FVKESK. The CDR3 here is CASSQDWISGGGIGEQYF. CDR3 coding DNA: TGTGCCAGCAGCCAAGATTGGATCAGCGGGGGGGGCATCGGTGAGCAGTACTTC.

The genes are TRBV19 and TRBJ2-4; 9 nucleotides agree with TRBD2. V was clipped by 5 bases and J by 5 bases; unmatched bases: 10. CDR1 is LNHDA and CDR2 is SQIVND in the germline V gene (reference sequence). The CDR3 consists of 16 residues. The CDR3 region has the DNA TGTGCCAGTAGTGGCCGCGGGAGGGATCTCCAAAACATTCAGTACTTC. It yields the protein CASSGRGRDLQNIQYF.

This clonotype occurred many times. This sequence joins TRBV7-9 and TRBJ1-1; perhaps TRBD1 as D (5 bases). The CDR3 is 17 residues long. Trimming removed 2 bases at V and 6 bases at J, with 22 bases between. Germline values: CDR1 SEHNR, CDR2 FQNEAQ (reference sequence). CDR3: CASSLIRDRRVGAEAFF. The CDR3 region has the DNA TGTGCCAGCAGCTTAATCCGGGACCGGCGGGTGGGGGCTGAAGCTTTCTTT.

This clonotype was found once. The chain carries TRBV12-3 or TRBV12-4 and TRBJ2-6; 7 bases match TRBD1. The length of the CDR3 is 17 residues. The J segment lost 4 bases and the V segment lost 3 bases, leaving 9 bases of the junction unmatched. Written as DNA, the CDR3 is TGTGCCAGCAGTTTTCTAGACAGGGACACCGGGGCCAACGTCCTGACTTTC. This encodes CASSFLDRDTGANVLTF.